A single sample gave rise to the 28 T cell receptor beta chains below, sequenced in a study of human T cells and chemical hapten exposure. Regarding time point: patch test 2, 6 weeks after DPC sensitization. Stated treatment: therapeutic diphenylcyclopropenone sensitization with weekly scalp DPC. TCRdb passed the RACE reads through MiXCR, listing each CDR3 protein once. The table has around 130,000 distinct CDR3 sequences, over 9.5% seen once. Source: whole blood, taken in connection with sensitization to the hapten diphenylcyclopropenone (DPC). The receptors here all came from a woman between 45 and 60 years old with alopecia areata. Some clones in this sample may be carry-over from other donors' samples.

The rearrangement joins TRBV6-5 to TRBJ1-6; D may be TRBD1 (5 bases). Trimming removed 8 bases at V and 10 bases at J, with 18 bases between. The length of the CDR3 is 14 residues. The germline V gene has CDR1 MNHEY and CDR2 SVGAGI. CDR3 amino acids: CASGAGRWGSPLHF. The CDR3 DNA sequence: TGTGCCAGCGGAGCGGGGCGTTGGGGGTCACCCCTCCACTTT.

The chain is built from TRBV29-1 and TRBJ2-7; D might be TRBD1 (6 bases). This CDR3 comprises 10 residues. CDR1 and CDR2 (germline): SQVTM, ANQGSEA. Between the trimmed V and J ends, which lost 6 bases and 6 bases, there was a span of 9 bases. The CDR3, as DNA: TGCAGCGTCAGGGGTGGCGAGCAGTACTTC. As protein: CSVRGGEQYF.

There are a few counts of this clonotype. The chain has TRBV27 and TRBJ2-1, with 9 bases matching TRBD2. This CDR3 has 15 residues. Germline V gene data show CDR1 as MNHEY and CDR2 as SMNVEV (reference sequence). With 0 bases clipped from V and 13 bases from J, the junction kept 10 bases outside the gene matches. CDR3 in amino acids: CASSLSSSGARDQFF. In DNA form, the CDR3 reads TGTGCCAGCAGTTTATCGTCTAGCGGGGCCCGGGATCAGTTCTTC.

The sample holds a few counts of this clonotype. The rearrangement uses TRBV5-1 and TRBJ1-2; D uncertain. Trimming cost V 4 bases and J 1 base, with 5 bases left between them. Germline V gene data show CDR1 as SGHRS and CDR2 as YFSETQ. The CDR3 consists of 12 residues. CDR3 amino acids: CASSAGNYGYTF. The CDR3, as DNA: TGCGCCAGCAGCGCCGGTAACTATGGCTACACCTTC. Together with reference TRBV5-1 and TRBJ1-2, the CDR3 gives the full variable domain: KAGVTQTPRYLIKTRGQQVTLSCSPISGHRSVSWYQQTPGQGLQFLFEYFSETQRNKGNFPGRFSGRQFSNSRSEMNVSTLELGDSALYLCASSAGNYGYTFGSGTRLTVV.

This clonotype was counted ten times or more. V is TRBV7-3 and J is TRBJ2-5; no clear D gene. Per germline, CDR1 SGHTA and CDR2 FQGTGA. Trimming removed 1 base from V and 7 bases from J, with 10 bases in between. The CDR3 totals 13 residues. DNA for the CDR3: TGTGCCAGCAGCTTAAGTTACGGCGGGACCCAGTACTTC. Residues: CASSLSYGGTQYF.

The rearrangement joins TRBV14 to TRBJ1-1, with no clear D. Germline V gene data show CDR1 as SGHDN and CDR2 as FVKESK. The CDR3 spans 17 residues. The V end lost 0 bases, the J end lost 0 bases, and 14 bases lay between the germline ends. The CDR3 region has the DNA TGTGCCAGCAGCCAAGATCAGCGAGTGGCGGTGAACACTGAAGCTTTCTTT. Its protein product is CASSQDQRVAVNTEAFF.

J is TRBJ2-7 and V is TRBV6-2 or TRBV6-3; 10 bases map to TRBD1. J was trimmed by 2 bases and V by 7 bases; bases with no gene match: 14. The CDR3 is made up of 17 amino acids. Germline-derived CDR1 and CDR2 are MNHEY and SVGEGT. Here the CDR3 reads CASTALPGQGGTYEQYF. The CDR3 coding sequence is TGTGCCAGCACTGCCCTGCCCGGACAGGGGGGTACCTACGAGCAGTACTTC.

The table lists this clonotype with a few counts. The chain couples TRBV5-5 to TRBJ2-7, with 9 nucleotides matching TRBD1. Germline CDR1 and CDR2: SGHKS and YYEKEE (reference sequence). The V segment lost 2 bases and the J segment 6 bases; nucleotides outside the gene matches: 6. The CDR3 consists of 14 residues. The CDR3 region is CASSFPGQGSEQYF. The DNA of the CDR3 is TGTGCCAGCAGCTTTCCGGGACAGGGATCCGAGCAGTACTTC.

This chain connects TRBV3-1 to TRBJ2-3; D perhaps matches TRBD2 (5 bases). Germline assignment: CDR1 LGHDT and CDR2 YNNKEL (reference sequence). The V end lost 5 bases, the J end lost 6 bases, and 18 bases lay between the germline ends. This CDR3 has 15 amino acids. The CDR3 region has the DNA TGTGCCAGCAGCGTCCGGCCGAGGGATGAGGATACGCAGTATTTT. Protein: CASSVRPRDEDTQYF.

This clonotype appeared many times. The chain uses TRBV20-1 and TRBJ2-7; TRBD2 is a possible D gene (6 bases). There are 11 residues in the CDR3. The germline V gene has CDR1 DFQATT and CDR2 SNEGSKA (reference sequence). Here the CDR3 reads CRTGGEDEQYF. CDR3 bases: TGCAGAACTGGAGGGGAGGACGAGCAGTACTTC.

This clonotype turned up a few times. The V call is TRBV19, the J call TRBJ2-3, with TRBD1 matching 9 bases. The ends lost 7 bases at V and 1 base at J; junction bases unmatched: 6. Germline CDR1 reads LNHDA; CDR2 reads SQIVND (reference sequence). CDR3 length equals 15 residues. In nucleotides, the CDR3 is TGTGCCAGTATCTCACAGGGGGCCGGCACAGATACGCAGTATTTT. This encodes CASISQGAGTDTQYF.

This clonotype was detected only a few times. The genes are TRBV27 and TRBJ1-5; 8 bases are a match to TRBD1. The CDR3 runs 17 residues. CDR1 is MNHEY and CDR2 is SMNVEV in the germline V gene (reference sequence). The ends lost 1 base at V and 4 bases at J; junction bases unmatched: 9. DNA of the CDR3: TGTGCCAGCAGTTTATTCGGACAGGGCGGTAGGAATCAGCCCCAGCATTTT. It codes for CASSLFGQGGRNQPQHF.

The chain couples TRBV20-1 to TRBJ2-5; weak D call: TRBD1 (5 bases). Trimming shortened V by 3 bases and J by 2 bases, and 7 bases separated the two germline ends. The CDR3 totals 12 residues. CDR1 is DFQATT, CDR2 SNEGSKA, per germline (reference sequence). The CDR3 bases are TGCAGTGCTAGGGACACTCAAGAGACCCAGTACTTC. Translating it yields CSARDTQETQYF.

The chain couples TRBV11-3 to TRBJ2-1; 7 bases map to TRBD1. Looked up from germline, CDR1 is SGHNT and CDR2 is YENEEA. The CDR3 contains 15 residues. Trimming cost V 5 bases and J 4 bases; bases outside gene matches: 8. The CDR3 DNA follows: TGTGCCAGCAGCCCCGGGACAGAGAATTACAATGAGCAGTTCTTC. This encodes CASSPGTENYNEQFF.

This clonotype came up many times. The gene calls are TRBV24-1 and TRBJ2-1, with D uncertain. Between the trimmed V and J ends, which lost 9 bases and 5 bases, there was a span of 7 bases. Germline V CDR1 and CDR2: KGHDR, SFDVKD. The CDR3 covers 11 residues. The CDR3 sequence is CATRADNEQFF. In DNA, the CDR3 is TGTGCCACCCGGGCTGACAATGAGCAGTTCTTC.

This chain connects TRBV20-1 to TRBJ2-1; D uncertain. With 3 bases removed from V and 6 bases from J, the gap between germline ends came to 24 bases. This CDR3 has 17 residues. Per the germline V gene, CDR1 is DFQATT and CDR2 is SNEGSKA (reference sequence). The CDR3 DNA is TGCAGTGCTAGGGGCCTCCGGGCTCTCCAACGACTCAATGAGCAGTTCTTC. This codes for CSARGLRALQRLNEQFF.

There are many counts of this clonotype. The genes are TRBV30 and TRBJ1-1; D gene unclear. This CDR3 is 12 amino acids long. In germline, CDR1 is GTSNPN, CDR2 SVGIG (reference sequence). V was cut by 6 bases and J by 0 bases, with 8 bases left in between. The CDR3 region has the DNA TGTGCCTGCGGGAGGGTGAACACTGAAGCTTTCTTT. Encoded protein: CACGRVNTEAFF.

This chain joins TRBV7-8 and TRBJ2-1; D remains ambiguous. The ends were cut back, 1 base at V and 0 bases at J, with 10 bases in the middle. The CDR3 runs 16 residues. Looked up from germline, CDR1 is SGHVS and CDR2 is FQNEAQ. The CDR3, as DNA: TGTGCCAGCAGCTTAGAGCATGCCATCTCCTACAATGAGCAGTTCTTC. Residues: CASSLEHAISYNEQFF. The full variable domain, in which reference TRBV7-8 and TRBJ2-1 provide the parts outside the CDR3, is GAGVSQSPRYKVAKRGQDVALRCDPISGHVSLFWYQQALGQGPEFLTYFQNEAQLDKSGLPSDRFFAERPEGSVSTLKIQRTQQEDSAVYLCASSLEHAISYNEQFFGPGTRLTVL.

To note about this clonotype: A read error may account for a junction end that differs from germline. This sequence joins TRBV4-3 and TRBJ2-3, with 10 bases identical to TRBD2. Germline CDR1 and CDR2: LGHNA and YSLEER. The CDR3 is made up of 16 amino acids. CDR3 residues: CASSRTGLADTDMQDF. CDR3 bases: TGCGCCAGCAGCCGGACCGGACTAGCGGACACAGATATGCAGGATTTT.

This clonotype occurred a few times. The chain has TRBV19 and TRBJ1-1, with 8 bases that match TRBD1. Germline-derived CDR1 and CDR2 are LNHDA and SQIVND (reference sequence). The ends lost 5 bases at V and 10 bases at J; junction bases unmatched: 12. CDR3 size: 14 residues. The CDR3 protein is CASSAVGRTGRAFF. CDR3 DNA sequence: TGTGCCAGTAGTGCCGTGGGGAGGACAGGGCGAGCTTTCTTT. The full variable domain, its missing parts supplied by reference TRBV19 and TRBJ1-1, is DGGITQSPKYLFRKEGQNVTLSCEQNLNHDAMYWYRQDPGQGLRLIYYSQIVNDFQKGDIAEGYSVSREKKESFPLTVTSAQKNPTAFYLCASSAVGRTGRAFFGQGTRLTVV.

At least ten counts were recorded for this clonotype. V gene TRBV28 combines with J gene TRBJ1-2, with 9 bases that match TRBD1. The V and J ends lost 4 bases and 5 bases, in that order; junction bases with no gene match: 8. The CDR3 totals 15 residues. Per the germline V gene, CDR1 is MDHEN and CDR2 is SYDVKM. In nucleotides, the CDR3 is TGTGCCAGCAGTTCCGAGACAGGGGGAGGGTATGGCTACACCTTC. Amino acid sequence: CASSSETGGGYGYTF.

The table lists this clonotype with a few counts. The CDR3 region is CASSPQGNEAFF. The DNA for the CDR3 is TGCGCCAGCAGCCCACAGGGAAATGAAGCTTTCTTT. This chain joins TRBV5-1 and TRBJ1-1; D is possibly TRBD1 (6 bases). The CDR3 runs 12 residues. Trimming took 4 bases from V and 7 from J, leaving 11 bases between them. The germline CDR1 and CDR2 sequences are SGHRS and YFSETQ.

This clonotype was counted only a few times. The chain links TRBV30 to TRBJ2-1; tentatively, D is TRBD2 (6 bases). Per germline, CDR1 GTSNPN and CDR2 SVGIG (reference sequence). The CDR3 runs 14 residues. Trimming left V 1 base short and J 7 bases short, with 14 bases between. The CDR3 spells CAWSGGRERNEQFF. In nucleotides, the CDR3 is TGTGCCTGGAGTGGTGGACGGGAGAGAAATGAGCAGTTCTTC.

This clonotype was found many times. This chain connects TRBV19 to TRBJ2-7; the D call may be TRBD1 or TRBD2 (5 bases each). This CDR3 region has 11 residues. The V and J ends lost 6 bases and 6 bases respectively, with 9 bases between them. Per the germline V gene, CDR1 is LNHDA and CDR2 is SQIVND (reference sequence). The CDR3 sequence: CASRTGTEQYF. CDR3 coding DNA: TGTGCCAGTAGAACTGGGACCGAGCAGTACTTC.

The V gene is TRBV12-3 or TRBV12-4, the J gene TRBJ2-5; 10 bases agree with TRBD2. The J segment lost 7 bases and the V segment lost 5 bases, leaving 10 bases of the junction unmatched. The CDR3 length is 15 residues. In DNA, the CDR3 is TGTGCCAGCAGTAAGGGACTAGCGCGCACAGGGACCCAGTACTTC. This sequence encodes CASSKGLARTGTQYF.

This clonotype was counted between two and nine times. This sequence joins TRBV20-1 and TRBJ2-3; D is undetermined. Trimming removed 5 bases from V and 4 bases from J, with 10 bases in between. This CDR3 contains 12 residues. The germline gives CDR1 DFQATT, CDR2 SNEGSKA (reference sequence). The CDR3 DNA reads as TGCAGTGCTGCCCGGGCCTCAGATACGCAGTATTTT. Amino acids: CSAARASDTQYF.

This clonotype appeared a few times. The V gene is TRBV3-1, the J gene TRBJ2-1, with 7 bases aligning to TRBD2. From germline, CDR1 is LGHDT and CDR2 YNNKEL (reference sequence). This CDR3 has 14 amino acids. V trimming: 2 bases; J trimming: 7 bases; junction bases outside the gene matches: 5. The chain's CDR3 is CASSQYLAENEQFF. The DNA for the CDR3 is TGTGCCAGCAGCCAATACCTAGCGGAGAATGAGCAGTTCTTC.

The chain couples TRBV7-2 to TRBJ2-3, with TRBD2 matching 10 bases. V dropped 2 bases and J dropped 2; count of bases not matched to a gene: 10. Germline CDR1 is SGHTA and CDR2 is FQGNSA. This CDR3 region has 18 residues. DNA for the CDR3: TGTGCCAGCAGCTTATGGATGGGGCTAGCGGGGGACACAGATACGCAGTATTTT. This encodes CASSLWMGLAGDTDTQYF.